This T cell receptor (beta chain) was recorded in a study of blood T cell repertoires in COVID-19. Study-wide context: Italy, Spain and the United States were the sources of the convalescent and acute COVID-19 samples.

As regards this clone: This specimen includes other DNA sequences encoding the same CDR3.

Method: immunoSEQ multiplex PCR; TCRdb's copy keeps in-frame clones and lacks some. This table has 190,000 or so clones, around 86% appearing once. Trimming removed 4 bases from V and 5 bases from J; junction bases left unmatched: 7. The CDR3 runs 14 residues. Germline CDR1 is SGHRS and CDR2 is YFSETQ. The material sequenced was peripheral blood. The chain recombines TRBV5-1 with TRBJ2-3; 7 nucleotides line up with TRBD2. The clonotype was recovered from a woman aged 30 to 39 with active or convalescent COVID-19. CDR3 residues: CASSGGGVGDTQYF. The CDR3 region has the DNA TGCGCCAGCAGCGGCGGGGGAGTTGGAGATACGCAGTATTTT.